This is a list of T cell receptor beta chains from one sample in a study of blood T cell repertoires in COVID-19. Assay used: immunoSEQ multiplex PCR; TCRdb lists only in-frame clones, some missing. The table has 65,000 to 100,000 clones, 80% to 90% seen once. Sample: peripheral blood. Receptors were obtained from a man over 45 with acute or convalescent COVID-19. The CDR3 runs from the conserved cysteine through the conserved F or W. Expanded clones are given a class, and other clones once, few, many or no size at all.

CDR3	size	V
CASSLAGGVKQETQYF	-	TRBV3-1/TRBV3-2
CASSYRQGNYGYTF	-	TRBV6-6
CASSQARGAGDTQYF	-	TRBV4-1
CAIRPGSGYTF	few	TRBV28
CASSPVLDSYYEQYF	-	TRBV9
CASSPEGLAGASGQFF	-	TRBV2
CASSQVGGPPGANVLTF	-	TRBV4-1
CASSDSSHGTEAFF	-	TRBV6-4
CAVVGADSGTQYF	-	TRBV10-3
CASRSGRGAFF	-	TRBV19
CASSSTTPNTEAFF	-	TRBV3-1/TRBV3-2
CASSSGQGNTEAFF	once	TRBV5-1
CASSPRDRNTEAFF	-	TRBV9
CASSSGGLIPDSNQPQHF	-	TRBV28
CASSLDRTLNTQYF	-	TRBV5-4
CASSSGQGNTGELFF	-	TRBV7-9
CASSPGLNNEKLFF	-	TRBV7-2
CASSLSNRETQYF	-	TRBV5-1
CASGLDEGVDTQYF	-	TRBV5-1
CASSLESVQGFGEQFF	-	TRBV5-1
CASSQVEGAANEKLFF	-	TRBV14
CASSSDYYNEQFF	once	TRBV12-3/TRBV12-4
CASSFPGATEAFF	-	TRBV28
CASSFLYKTQYF	-	TRBV12-3/TRBV12-4
CASSLPRDRGEGYTF	-	TRBV6-4
CASSTGQGETGYTF	-	TRBV19
CASSQVIAGDYRGTDTQYF	-	TRBV3-1/TRBV3-2
CSARVRTEAFF	-	TRBV20-1
CASSPSAQRVETQYF	-	TRBV7-7
CASRPPTQGKTEAFF	-	TRBV7-2
CASRGSGGPGEQYF	-	TRBV9